Listed below are T cell receptor beta chains from one sample, sequenced in a study of T cell responses to AZD1222 COVID-19 vaccine. Sequencing used immunoSEQ multiplex PCR; TCRdb keeps in-frame clones, though not all of them. The repertoire holds 80,000 or so clones, with 65% to 80% as singletons. The specimen comprised peripheral blood, sampled 28 days after the second dose of the MenACWY control vaccine. The receptor source for this set is an adult who received the MenACWY meningococcal vaccine as a control. The CDR3 runs from the conserved cysteine through the conserved F or W. Clone size is given for some rows only: seen once, a few or many times, or a class if the clone is expanded.

once TRBJ1-4 TRBV15 CATSGPGLHEKLFF
- TRBJ1-5 TRBV28 CASSSGQGNQPQHF
- TRBJ1-1 TRBV5-1 CASSLAPTGATEAFF
- TRBJ2-7 TRBV7-2 CASSLTSVVYEQYF
- TRBJ1-5 TRBV28 CASSSYRQGNQPQHF
- TRBJ1-1 TRBV19 CASIPAVGAFF
- TRBJ1-2 TRBV7-2 CASSLSGSGYTF
- TRBJ2-1 TRBV3-1/TRBV3-2 CASSQGTRAEQFF
- TRBJ1-2 TRBV27 CASSSPLTGNYGYTF
- TRBJ2-2 TRBV9 CASSGTTRMGELFF
- TRBJ1-6 TRBV28 CASSPQGPGNAAPLHF
- TRBJ2-3 TRBV19 CASSIPSGGTDTQYF
- TRBJ2-7 TRBV2 CASSYSLSGANYEQYF
- TRBJ2-1 TRBV6-6 CASSPGALYNEQFF
- TRBJ1-1 TRBV30 CAWTKDRSGRAFF
- TRBJ2-1 TRBV19 CASSIGVSGGRKFF
- TRBJ2-2 TRBV7-8 CASSLHSGANTGELFF
- TRBJ1-5 TRBV12-3/TRBV12-4 CASSIGGQPQHF
- TRBJ1-2 TRBV6-2/TRBV6-3 CASSSGPPGYGYTF
- TRBJ2-1 TRBV18 CASSPPTNNEQFF
- TRBJ2-6 TRBV19 CASSIAAGANVLTF
- TRBJ1-1 TRBV6-4 CATTGQGFNTEAFF
- TRBJ2-2 TRBV27 CASRIGVNTGELFF
- TRBJ1-1 TRBV28 CASSIRQVGTEAFF
- TRBJ1-2 TRBV15 CATSRGLAHGYTF
- TRBJ2-1 TRBV6-2/TRBV6-3 CASSYSPGDMTYEQFF
- TRBJ1-2 TRBV7-9 CASSLVQGIRYTF
- TRBJ1-2 TRBV5-1 CASSRGQGIGYGYTF
- TRBJ1-1 TRBV19 CASSLWPSRKTHTEAFF
- TRBJ2-1 TRBV19 CASSTEDQPYNEQFF
- TRBJ2-1 TRBV10-3 CAISADREVNEQFF
- TRBJ1-1 TRBV9 CASSVGPHTEAFF
- TRBJ1-3 TRBV3-1/TRBV3-2 CASSQDQFADTIYF
- TRBJ2-1 TRBV12-3/TRBV12-4 CASSFGLVYEQFF
- TRBJ2-7 TRBV5-1 CASSFRSSSGSPYEQYF
- TRBJ2-1 TRBV12-3/TRBV12-4 CASSATTSGEQFF
few TRBJ1-1 TRBV11-1 CASSSGQGAMNTEAFF
once TRBJ2-1 TRBV5-1 CASSLTSQRGNNEQFF
- TRBJ2-7 TRBV6-5 CASSRQGFYEQYF
- TRBJ2-3 TRBV6-6 CASSFQRGATDTQYF
- TRBJ2-2 TRBV9 CASSVGLSTGELFF
- TRBJ2-3 TRBV4-2 CASSPSGTDTQYF
- TRBJ1-2 TRBV19 CASTPSRINYGYTF